One T cell receptor beta chain is described in this entry. Its matching antigen is unknown. This sample was included in a study of shared clonotypes between healthy human individuals. About the research overall: Plates per donor: three CD4 naive, three CD4 memory, two CD8 naive, one CD8 memory. Study-level findings and limits: Only blood was sampled, and tissue TCR repertoires likely differ from blood ones.

Partitioning of CD4+ cells yielded a CD45RA+ naive subset and a CD45RA-negative memory subset. CDR3 length equals 16 residues. Trimming cost V 1 base and J 2 bases; bases outside gene matches: 6. CDR1 is SGHNT and CDR2 is YENEEA in the germline V gene. Several immunoSEQ plates held equal portions of the genomic DNA taken from each subset. The data were produced by immunoSEQ multiplex PCR, yet TCRdb's version contains in-frame clones alone and is incomplete. The table lists about 340,000 clones, more than 60% of them singletons. Sequenced material: memory CD4+ T cells sorted from blood. Subset defined: CD45RA-negative fraction. The chain recombines TRBV11-3 with TRBJ2-3, with 7 bases identical to TRBD2. The clonotype originates from a man aged 30 to 45 in good health. CDR3 amino acids: CASSLGGGPITDTQYF. The CDR3 bases are TGTGCCAGCAGCTTAGGGGGAGGGCCCATCACAGATACGCAGTATTTT. Using reference TRBV11-3 and TRBJ2-3 for the parts outside the CDR3, the full variable domain is EAGVVQSPRYKIIEKKQPVAFWCNPISGHNTLYWYLQNLGQGPELLIRYENEEAVDDSQLPKDRFSAERLKGVDSTLKIQPAELGDSAVYLCASSLGGGPITDTQYFGPGTRLTVL.